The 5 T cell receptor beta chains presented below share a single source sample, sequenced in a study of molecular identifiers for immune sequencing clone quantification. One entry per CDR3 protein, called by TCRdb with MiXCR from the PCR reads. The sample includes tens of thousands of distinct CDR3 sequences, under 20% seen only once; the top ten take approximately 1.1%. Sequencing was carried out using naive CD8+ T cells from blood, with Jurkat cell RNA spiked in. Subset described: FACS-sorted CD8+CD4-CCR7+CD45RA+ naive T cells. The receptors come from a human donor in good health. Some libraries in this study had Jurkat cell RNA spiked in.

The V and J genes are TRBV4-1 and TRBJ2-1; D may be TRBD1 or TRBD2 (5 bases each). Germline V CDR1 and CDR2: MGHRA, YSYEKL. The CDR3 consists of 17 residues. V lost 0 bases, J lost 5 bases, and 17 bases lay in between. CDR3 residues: CASSQDGPVMGDNEQFF. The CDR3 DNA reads TGCGCCAGCAGCCAAGATGGTCCGGTTATGGGGGACAATGAGCAGTTCTTC.

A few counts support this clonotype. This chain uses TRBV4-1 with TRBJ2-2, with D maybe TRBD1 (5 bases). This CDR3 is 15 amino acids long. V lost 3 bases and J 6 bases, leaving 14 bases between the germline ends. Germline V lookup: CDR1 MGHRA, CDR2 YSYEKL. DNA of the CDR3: TGCGCCAGCAGCCAGGGTTCAGGGTTTGCCGGGGAGCTGTTTTTT. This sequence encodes CASSQGSGFAGELFF.

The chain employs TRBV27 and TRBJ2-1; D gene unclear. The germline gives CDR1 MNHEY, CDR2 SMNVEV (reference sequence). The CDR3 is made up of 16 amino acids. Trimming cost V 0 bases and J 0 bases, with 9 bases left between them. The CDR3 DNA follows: TGTGCCAGCAGTTTATCGCTCCTTAGCTCCTACAATGAGCAGTTCTTC. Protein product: CASSLSLLSSYNEQFF.

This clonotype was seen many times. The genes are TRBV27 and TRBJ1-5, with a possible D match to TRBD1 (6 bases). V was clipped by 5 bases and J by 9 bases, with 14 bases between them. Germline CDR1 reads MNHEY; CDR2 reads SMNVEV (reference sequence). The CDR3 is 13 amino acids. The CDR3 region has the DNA TGTGCCAGCAGTCTGCAGGGGACATCGCCCCAGCATTTT. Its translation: CASSLQGTSPQHF.

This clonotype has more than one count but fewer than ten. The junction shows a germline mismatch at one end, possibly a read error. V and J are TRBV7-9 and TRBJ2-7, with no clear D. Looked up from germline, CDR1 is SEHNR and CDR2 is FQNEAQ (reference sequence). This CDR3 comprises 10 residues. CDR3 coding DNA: TGTGCCAGCAGCCCGACCCTGCCTGACTTC. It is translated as CASSPTLPDF.